This T cell receptor (beta chain) appears in the sequencing data of a study of early T cells in non-severe SARS-CoV-2 infection. Whole-study context: Bulk RNA from unsorted whole blood was sequenced; chains were unpaired.

Regarding the study as a whole: Comparison of clonotypes with VDJdb favored anti-spike CD8 responses while missing private and CD4 specificities.

The V gene end was trimmed by 6 bases and the J gene end by 5 bases; junction bases not matched to a gene: 12. This CDR3 has 18 amino acids. Germline lookup yields CDR1 KGHDR and CDR2 SFDVKD. Individual cDNA molecules were tagged with unique molecular identifiers. TCRdb ran MiXCR on the 5' RACE reads and lists one entry per CDR3 protein. This sample carries over 50,000 distinct CDR3 sequences, 8.5% to 9.5% of them seen once, and the ten largest clones take about 1.2%. This clonotype came up many times. Antigen: not known. The material sequenced was whole blood. The sequence was obtained from an adult who was a healthcare worker with PCR-confirmed SARS-CoV-2 infection or an uninfected control (not recorded which). This sequence joins TRBV24-1 and TRBJ2-2, with 12 bases identical to TRBD1. The CDR3 loop reads CATSFGPGQGARTGELFF. CDR3 bases: TGTGCCACCAGTTTCGGACCGGGACAGGGGGCGAGGACCGGGGAGCTGTTTTTT.